Each of the 10 T cell receptor beta chains below was sequenced from the same sample in a study of OX40 agonist ivuxolimab in advanced cancers. Data came from immunoSEQ multiplex PCR; TCRdb stores just in-frame clones and leaves some out. The sample has 65,000 to 80,000 clones; roughly 84% are singletons. The sample in question was CD4+ or CD8+ T cells sorted from blood, obtained in a trial of the OX40 agonist ivuxolimab. The receptor set was obtained from an adult with an advanced solid tumor such as melanoma, head and neck, liver or kidney cancer.

A few counts support this clone. Because the CDR3 is missing its conserved closing phenylalanine or tryptophan, this is likely a read error. The DNA is left out, because the CDR3 cannot be placed on it with certainty; the CDR3 is given as TCRdb lists it. The chain recombines TRBV5-4 with TRBJ1-6. The CDR3 is 9 amino acids long, termini counted. The germline V gene has CDR1 SGHNT and CDR2 YYREEE (reference sequence). CDR3: CASSLSRPG.

This chain joins TRBV19 and TRBJ1-1, with D maybe TRBD1 (6 bases). The length of the CDR3 is 14 residues. Germline values: CDR1 LNHDA, CDR2 SQIVND (reference sequence). Trimming took 4 bases from V and 5 from J, leaving 14 bases between them. This chain's CDR3 is CASSNWGQRTEAFF. CDR3 coding DNA: TGTGCCAGTAGTAATTGGGGGCAAAGGACTGAAGCTTTCTTT.

This clone showed up just once. The V and J genes are TRBV10-1 and TRBJ2-2, with D hard to call. V was shortened by 4 bases and J by 6 bases, with 3 bases between the two germline ends. The CDR3 contains 11 residues. Looked up from germline, CDR1 is WNHNN and CDR2 is SYGVQD (reference sequence). DNA of the CDR3: TGCGCCAGCAGTGGGGCCGGGGAGCTGTTTTTT. Its protein is CASSGAGELFF.

The chain has TRBV5-1 and TRBJ2-7, with D tentatively TRBD2 (5 bases). The CDR3 loop spans 13 amino acids. Trimming shortened V by 4 bases and J by 5 bases, and 13 bases separated the two germline ends. The germline CDR1 and CDR2 sequences are SGHRS and YFSETQ. CDR3 in amino acids: CASSMEVSDEQYF. The CDR3 DNA reads as TGCGCCAGCAGCATGGAGGTCAGCGACGAGCAGTACTTC.

The gene calls are TRBV13 and TRBJ2-7, with D perhaps TRBD2 (5 bases). Germline values: CDR1 PRHDT, CDR2 FYEKMQ (reference sequence). The CDR3 consists of 18 residues. The ends were cut back, 2 bases at V and 1 base at J, with 21 bases in the middle. The CDR3 DNA is TGTGCCAGCAGCTTATATGCGGGTACCTCAGGCCAATCCTACGAGCAGTACTTC. It encodes CASSLYAGTSGQSYEQYF.

J is TRBJ2-3 and V is TRBV9, with D uncertain. Germline CDR1 and CDR2: SGDLS and YYNGEE. Trimming cost V 4 bases and J 3 bases, with 6 bases left between them. The CDR3 is made up of 12 amino acids. CDR3 amino acids: CASSPSTDTQYF. The CDR3 DNA reads as TGTGCCAGCAGCCCTTCAACAGATACGCAGTATTTT.

The CDR3 DNA is TGTGCCAGCAGCACCCTCACAGGGTTGGCCCAAGAGACCCAGTACTTC. Translation gives CASSTLTGLAQETQYF. V usage is TRBV21-1 and J usage is TRBJ2-5; the listed D gene, TRBD1, was not tested against the DNA. TRBV21-1 is a pseudogene segment. The CDR3 has 16 amino acids.

This clone has just one count. The gene calls are TRBV11-2 and TRBJ2-1; 10 nucleotides align to TRBD2. Trimming removed 4 bases from V and 6 bases from J; junction bases left unmatched: 12. The CDR3 is made up of 17 amino acids. Germline V gene data show CDR1 as SGHAT and CDR2 as FQNNGV. CDR3 coding DNA: TGTGCCAGCAGCTCCCAGGGGGGGACTAGCGTAGTCAATGAGCAGTTCTTC. Translated: CASSSQGGTSVVNEQFF.

The chain carries TRBV29-1 and TRBJ1-4, with 7 positions matching TRBD1. Trimming cost V 0 bases and J 6 bases; bases outside gene matches: 7. This CDR3 comprises 15 residues. CDR1 is SQVTM and CDR2 is ANQGSEA in the germline V gene. The CDR3 reads CSVEDRGRGDEKLFF. The CDR3 DNA sequence: TGCAGCGTTGAAGATCGGGGCAGGGGGGATGAAAAACTGTTTTTT.

This sequence joins TRBV5-6 and TRBJ2-5; tentative D call: TRBD2 (5 bases). Germline lookup yields CDR1 SGHDT and CDR2 YYEEEE. The CDR3 is made up of 14 amino acids. The V end was cut by 3 bases, the J end by 1 base, with 10 bases between. The CDR3 DNA sequence: TGTGCCAGCAGCTCACCGGGAATCCAAGAGACCCAGTACTTC. Translating gives CASSSPGIQETQYF. The whole variable domain, remainder taken from reference TRBV5-6 and TRBJ2-5, is DAGVTQSPTHLIKTRGQQVTLRCSPKSGHDTVSWYQQALGQGPQFIFQYYEEEERQRGNFPDRFSGHQFPNYSSELNVNALLLGDSALYLCASSSPGIQETQYFGPGTRLLVL.